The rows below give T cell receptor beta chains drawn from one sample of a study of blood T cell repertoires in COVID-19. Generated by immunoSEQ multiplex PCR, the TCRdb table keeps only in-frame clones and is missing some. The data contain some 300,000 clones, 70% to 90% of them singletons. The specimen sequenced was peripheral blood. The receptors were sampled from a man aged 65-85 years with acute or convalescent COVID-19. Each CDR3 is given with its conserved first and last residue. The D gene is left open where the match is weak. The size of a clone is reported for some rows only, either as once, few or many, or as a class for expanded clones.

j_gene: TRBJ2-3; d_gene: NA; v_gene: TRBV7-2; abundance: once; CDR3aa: CASSDRARTDTQYF; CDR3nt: TGTGCCAGCAGCGACCGAGCCAGGACAGATACGCAGTATTTT
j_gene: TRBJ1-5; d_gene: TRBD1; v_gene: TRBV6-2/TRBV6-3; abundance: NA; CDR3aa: CASSYPTGGGQPQHF; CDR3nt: TGTGCCAGCAGTTACCCTACAGGGGGCGGTCAGCCCCAGCATTTT
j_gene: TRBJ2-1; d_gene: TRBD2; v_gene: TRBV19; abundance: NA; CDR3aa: CASSIQTSGPPQFF; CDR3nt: TGTGCCAGTAGTATCCAGACTAGCGGCCCCCCCCAGTTCTTC
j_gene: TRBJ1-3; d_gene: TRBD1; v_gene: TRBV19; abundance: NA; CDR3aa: CASRPGTGSFSGNTIYF; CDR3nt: TGTGCCAGTCGTCCCGGGACAGGGTCCTTCTCTGGAAACACCATATATTTT
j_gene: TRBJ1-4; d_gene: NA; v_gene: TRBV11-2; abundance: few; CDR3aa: CASSLGGGGREKLFF; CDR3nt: TGTGCCAGCAGCTTAGGAGGCGGGGGACGGGAAAAACTGTTTTTT
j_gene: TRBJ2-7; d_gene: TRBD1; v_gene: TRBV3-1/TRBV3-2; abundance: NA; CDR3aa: CASSPWDRPPYEQYF; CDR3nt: TGTGCCAGCAGCCCCTGGGACAGGCCACCCTACGAGCAGTACTTC
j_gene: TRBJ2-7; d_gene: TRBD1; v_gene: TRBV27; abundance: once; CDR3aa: CASSLQGAAEQYF; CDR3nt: TGTGCCAGCAGTTTACAGGGGGCGGCCGAGCAGTACTTC
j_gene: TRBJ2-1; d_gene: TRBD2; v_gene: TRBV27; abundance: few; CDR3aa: CASRNLGLAGAPYNEQFF; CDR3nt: TGTGCCAGCAGGAACCTGGGACTAGCGGGGGCCCCATACAATGAGCAGTTCTTC
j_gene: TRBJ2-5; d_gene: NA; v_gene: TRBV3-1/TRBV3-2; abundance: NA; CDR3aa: CASSPNPQKGRKTQYF; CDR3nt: TGTGCCAGCAGCCCCAACCCCCAGAAGGGGCGGAAGACCCAGTACTTC
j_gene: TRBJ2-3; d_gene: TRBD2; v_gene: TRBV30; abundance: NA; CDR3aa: CAWSVGTSGGDTQYF; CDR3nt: TGTGCCTGGAGTGTCGGGACTAGCGGAGGGGATACGCAGTATTTT
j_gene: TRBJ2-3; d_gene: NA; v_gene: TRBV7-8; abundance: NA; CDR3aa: CASSPWLAGTVDTQYF; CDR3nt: TGTGCCAGCAGCCCTTGGCTGGCGGGGACTGTGGATACGCAGTATTTT
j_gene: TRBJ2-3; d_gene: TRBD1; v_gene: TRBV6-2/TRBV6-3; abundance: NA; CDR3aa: CASSYDRGATDTQYF; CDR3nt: TGTGCCAGCAGTTACGACAGGGGGGCCACAGATACGCAGTATTTT
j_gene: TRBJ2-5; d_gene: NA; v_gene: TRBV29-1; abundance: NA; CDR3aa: CSVDSPGGETQYF; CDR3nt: TGCAGCGTTGACTCTCCAGGGGGGGAGACCCAGTACTTC
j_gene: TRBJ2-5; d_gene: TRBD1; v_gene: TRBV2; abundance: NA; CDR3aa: CASSWDRDVAETQYF; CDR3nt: TGTGCCAGCAGTTGGGACAGGGATGTTGCAGAGACCCAGTACTTC
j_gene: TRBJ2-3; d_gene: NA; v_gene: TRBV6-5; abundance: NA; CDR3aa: CASSSTSIADTQYF; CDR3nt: TGTGCCAGCAGTTCGACTAGTATCGCAGATACGCAGTATTTT
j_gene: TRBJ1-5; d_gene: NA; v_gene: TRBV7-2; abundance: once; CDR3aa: CASSSASGSNQPQHF; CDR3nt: TGTGCCAGCAGCTCCGCGTCGGGTAGCAATCAGCCCCAGCATTTT
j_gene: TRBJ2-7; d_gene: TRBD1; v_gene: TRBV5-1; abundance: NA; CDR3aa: CASSGTGVLGQYF; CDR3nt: TGCGCCAGCAGTGGGACAGGGGTTTTGGGCCAGTACTTC
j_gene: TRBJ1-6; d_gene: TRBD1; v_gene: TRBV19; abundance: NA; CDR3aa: CASRSGTGSAHSPLHF; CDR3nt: TGTGCCAGTAGATCGGGGACAGGGTCGGCCCATTCACCCCTCCACTTT
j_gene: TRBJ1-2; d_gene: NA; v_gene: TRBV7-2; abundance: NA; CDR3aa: CASSLFVDSNYGYTF; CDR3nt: TGTGCCAGCAGCCTCTTCGTCGACAGTAACTATGGCTACACCTTC
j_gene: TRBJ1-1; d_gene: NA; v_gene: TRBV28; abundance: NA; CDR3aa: CASSLTQGMNTEAFF; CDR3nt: TGTGCCAGCAGTTTAACGCAGGGAATGAACACTGAAGCTTTCTTT
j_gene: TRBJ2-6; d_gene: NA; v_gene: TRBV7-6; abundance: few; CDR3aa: CASSLNSAGANVLTF; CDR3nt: TGTGCCAGCAGCTTAAATTCGGCTGGGGCCAACGTCCTGACTTTC
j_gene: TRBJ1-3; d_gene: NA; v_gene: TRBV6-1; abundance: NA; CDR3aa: CASSEARGSGNTIYF; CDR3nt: TGTGCCAGCAGTGAAGCTCGGGGGTCCGGAAACACCATATATTTT
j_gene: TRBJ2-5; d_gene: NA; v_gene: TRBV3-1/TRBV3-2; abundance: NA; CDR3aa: CASSQGRGTYQETQYF; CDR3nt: TGTGCCAGCAGCCAAGGGCGGGGAACGTACCAAGAGACCCAGTACTTC
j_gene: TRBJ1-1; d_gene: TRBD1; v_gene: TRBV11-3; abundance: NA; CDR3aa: CASSLDDRGHTEAFF; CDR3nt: TGTGCCAGCAGCTTAGATGACAGGGGGCATACTGAAGCTTTCTTT
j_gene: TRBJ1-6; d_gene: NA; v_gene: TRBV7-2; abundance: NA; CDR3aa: CASSLVWQPGDSPLHF; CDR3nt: TGTGCCAGCAGCTTAGTCTGGCAGCCGGGGGATTCACCCCTCCACTTT
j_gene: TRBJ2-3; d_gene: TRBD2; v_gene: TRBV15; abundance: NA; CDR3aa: CATSRLLAGSTDTQYF; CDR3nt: TGTGCCACCAGCCGCCTCCTAGCGGGGTCTACAGATACGCAGTATTTT